This T cell receptor beta chain was sequenced during a study of T cell responses to AZD1222 COVID-19 vaccine. CDR3 length: 13 residues. CDR1 SGHAT and CDR2 FQNNGV come from the germline V gene. Trimming cost V 5 bases and J 6 bases, with 13 bases left between them. Data came from immunoSEQ multiplex PCR; TCRdb stores just in-frame clones and leaves some out. The data show about 140,000 clones, with approximately 89% seen just once and about 3% held by the top ten. The TCR comes from an adult in good health. The sample here was peripheral blood, taken on day 0 of AZD1222 vaccination. The chain links TRBV11-2 to TRBJ1-1; D uncertain. The CDR3: CASSPRPRSEAFF. CDR3 sequence (DNA): TGTGCCAGCAGCCCCCGGCCCCGTTCTGAAGCTTTCTTT.